The 22 T cell receptor beta chains reported below all come from one sample, sequenced in a study of T cells in localized non-small cell lung cancer (TCRdb year 2020). Library generation was performed with the immunoSEQ multiplex PCR assay. The table was pulled from immuneACCESS by TCRdb, which kept in-frame rearrangements only. Such tables lose some clones; where checked, under half of the loss comes from unresolved V genes, and the rest has no known cause. The sample table shows 24,000 or so clones, and 75% to 90% are seen once. The ten largest clones take up roughly 13% of the sample. The sample was peripheral blood, taken before any cancer treatment. The receptors derive from a female donor aged 60 or older with stage I lung adenocarcinoma.

Here the CDR3 DNA reads TGTGCCAGCAGTGAATCGCTGGGCAATCAGCCCCAGCATTTT. Protein product: CASSESLGNQPQHF. This chain connects TRBV6-1 to TRBJ1-5; D gene unclear. The CDR3 runs to 14 residues. In germline, CDR1 is MNHNS, CDR2 SASEGT. V dropped 2 bases and J dropped 2 bases, with 7 bases sitting between them.

This clone is a singleton in its sample. The chain is built from TRBV6-6 and TRBJ1-5; D unresolved. V lost 5 bases to trimming and J lost 2 bases, with 13 bases between them. The CDR3 sequence is 15 residues long. The germline V gene encodes CDR1 MNHNY and CDR2 SVGAGI (reference sequence). This CDR3 is CASSPEGLGNQPQHF. In nucleotides, the CDR3 is TGTGCCAGCAGTCCCGAGGGTTTAGGCAATCAGCCCCAGCATTTT.

J is TRBJ1-2 and V is TRBV6-6; no reliable D call. V lost 2 bases, J lost 5 bases, and 3 bases lay in between. Per germline, CDR1 MNHNY and CDR2 SVGAGI (reference sequence). The CDR3 extends over 11 amino acids. For the CDR3, the DNA is TGTGCCAGCAGTTACAATTATGGCTACACCTTC. It translates to CASSYNYGYTF.

The chain carries TRBV30 and TRBJ1-6; 7 positions agree with TRBD1. Germline values: CDR1 GTSNPN, CDR2 SVGIG (reference sequence). CDR3 length equals 14 residues. The V gene end was trimmed by 4 bases and the J gene end by 6 bases; junction bases not matched to a gene: 6. The DNA for the CDR3 is TGTGCCTGGACCCCAGGGGGATCTAATTCACCCCTCCACTTT. Its translation: CAWTPGGSNSPLHF.

The genes are TRBV30 and TRBJ2-2; D not certain. Trimming removed 2 bases at V and 0 bases at J, with 7 bases between. The CDR3 runs 14 residues. CDR1 and CDR2 from the germline V gene are GTSNPN and SVGIG (reference sequence). The chain's CDR3 is CAWSPQANTGELFF. The CDR3 nucleotides are TGTGCCTGGAGTCCCCAGGCGAACACCGGGGAGCTGTTTTTT.

DNA for the CDR3: TGTGCCAGCAGCAACAGCGGCAGTGGTAATGAAAAACTGTTTTTT. Protein product: CASSNSGSGNEKLFF. This rearrangement joins TRBV7-8 to TRBJ1-4; no clear D gene. CDR1 is SGHVS, CDR2 FQNEAQ, per germline. V lost 5 bases and J lost 4, with 14 bases in between. The CDR3 has 15 amino acids.

The chain recombines TRBV5-1 with TRBJ2-7; tentatively, D is TRBD1 (7 bases). Germline V gives CDR1 SGHRS, CDR2 YFSETQ. The V gene lost 3 bases and the J gene lost 0 bases, with 10 bases spanning the gap. This CDR3 has 14 amino acids. The CDR3 loop reads CASSSGDSSYEQYF. CDR3 nucleotide sequence: TGCGCCAGCAGCTCGGGGGACAGCTCCTACGAGCAGTACTTC.

The rearrangement links TRBV10-3 to TRBJ2-3; D gene unclear. Trimming cost V 4 bases and J 0 bases, with 8 bases left between them. Germline V gives CDR1 ENHRY, CDR2 SYGVKD. The CDR3 has 14 residues. CDR3 nucleotides: TGTGCCATCAGTGTCGCCACTAGCACAGATACGCAGTATTTT. This gives the protein CAISVATSTDTQYF.

V and J are TRBV7-2 and TRBJ1-5; 10 bases map to TRBD1. After removal of 2 bases from V and 8 bases from J, the junction contained 6 bases not matched to a gene. This CDR3 comprises 15 residues. Germline V gene sequence: CDR1 SGHTA, CDR2 FQGNSA. The CDR3 reads CASSLLGQGREPQHF. Here the CDR3 DNA reads TGTGCCAGCAGCTTATTGGGACAGGGGCGAGAGCCCCAGCATTTT.

V gene TRBV2 combines with J gene TRBJ2-7, with 10 positions matching TRBD1. J gave up 6 bases and V 5 bases, and 10 bases lay outside the gene matches. CDR1 is SNHLY, CDR2 FYNNEI, per germline. The CDR3 is made up of 15 amino acids. The CDR3 region is CASSLLGTGDGEQYF. In DNA form, the CDR3 reads TGTGCCAGCAGTTTACTCGGGACAGGGGACGGCGAGCAGTACTTC.

The chain carries TRBV6-5 and TRBJ2-7, with D perhaps TRBD2 (5 bases). This CDR3 is 11 amino acids long. V was cut by 8 bases and J by 3 bases, with 8 bases left in between. CDR1 is MNHEY, CDR2 SVGAGI, per germline. CDR3 region: CASRGGYEQYF. In nucleotides, the CDR3 is TGTGCCAGCCGAGGAGGCTACGAGCAGTACTTC.

This clone has more than one count but fewer than ten. The V call is TRBV11-3, the J call TRBJ2-7; tentatively, D is TRBD1 or TRBD2 (6 bases each). CDR3 size: 14 residues. V lost 7 bases to trimming and J lost 5 bases, with 18 bases between them. Looked up from germline, CDR1 is SGHNT and CDR2 is YENEEA. In DNA, the CDR3 is TGTGCCAGCACCCCAAGGGGGACTCCTAACGAGCAGTACTTC. As protein: CASTPRGTPNEQYF.

The gene calls are TRBV5-1 and TRBJ1-4; the match to TRBD1 covers 7 bases. V was clipped by 0 bases and J by 5 bases; unmatched bases: 4. Germline V gene data show CDR1 as SGHRS and CDR2 as YFSETQ. This CDR3 has 15 residues. The CDR3 region has the DNA TGCGCCAGCAGCTTGGGGGGGACAGTAAATGAAAAACTGTTTTTT. Protein sequence: CASSLGGTVNEKLFF. Combining the CDR3 with reference TRBV5-1 and TRBJ1-4 gives the whole variable domain KAGVTQTPRYLIKTRGQQVTLSCSPISGHRSVSWYQQTPGQGLQFLFEYFSETQRNKGNFPGRFSGRQFSNSRSEMNVSTLELGDSALYLCASSLGGTVNEKLFFGSGTQLSVL.

The rearrangement uses TRBV5-1 and TRBJ2-1; unclear D gene. The V gene lost 4 bases and the J gene lost 3 bases, with 14 bases spanning the gap. Germline CDR1 is SGHRS and CDR2 is YFSETQ. This CDR3 has 15 amino acids. CDR3 loop: CASSPSSANYNEQFF. The CDR3, as DNA: TGCGCCAGCAGCCCCTCGTCGGCCAACTACAATGAGCAGTTCTTC.

The J gene is TRBJ2-2, the V gene TRBV30; D is perhaps TRBD1 (5 bases). In germline, CDR1 is GTSNPN, CDR2 SVGIG (reference sequence). This CDR3 has 16 amino acids. The ends were cut back, 5 bases at V and 3 bases at J, with 19 bases in the middle. CDR3 in DNA: TGTGCCTGGGTCCCCCCCCGGCCCAGGGACACCGGGGAGCTGTTTTTT. Translating it yields CAWVPPRPRDTGELFF. The full variable domain, its missing parts supplied by reference TRBV30 and TRBJ2-2, is SQTIHQWPATLVQPVGSPLSLECTVEGTSNPNLYWYRQAAGRGLQLLFYSVGIGQISSEVPQNLSASRPQDRQFILSSKKLLLSDSGFYLCAWVPPRPRDTGELFFGEGSRLTVL.

This clone has a single count. The chain couples TRBV4-1 to TRBJ1-6, with TRBD1 matching over 9 bases. CDR3 length equals 15 residues. With V trimmed by 4 bases and J by 5 bases, 3 bases remained unmatched. The germline V gene has CDR1 MGHRA and CDR2 YSYEKL. The CDR3 spells CASSLRDRDNSPLHF. CDR3 nucleotide sequence: TGCGCCAGCAGCCTACGGGACAGGGATAATTCACCCCTCCACTTT.

This clone was recorded once. The chain employs TRBV19 and TRBJ1-1; possibly TRBD1 for D (5 bases). The CDR3 consists of 14 residues. Germline V lookup: CDR1 LNHDA, CDR2 SQIVND (reference sequence). The V end was cut by 7 bases, the J end by 4 bases, with 16 bases between. CDR3 protein: CASTPPARGTEAFF. The CDR3 DNA reads TGTGCCAGTACCCCCCCTGCGAGGGGCACTGAAGCTTTCTTT.

DNA of the CDR3: TGTGCCTGGAGTCTACAGGGAAGTGGCTCCTACGAGCAGTACTTC. Its protein is CAWSLQGSGSYEQYF. The gene calls are TRBV30 and TRBJ2-7, with D perhaps matching TRBD1 (6 bases). Germline V gene data show CDR1 as GTSNPN and CDR2 as SVGIG (reference sequence). Deletions cut 2 bases from V and 0 bases from J, with 14 bases between. The CDR3 spans 15 residues.

This chain links TRBV2 with TRBJ2-7, with 8 bases lining up with TRBD1. The V gene end was trimmed by 5 bases and the J gene end by 2 bases; junction bases not matched to a gene: 8. Germline CDR1 reads SNHLY; CDR2 reads FYNNEI. This CDR3 spans 15 amino acids. In DNA, the CDR3 is TGTGCCAGCAGTCTACTGGGACAGGCCACCTACGAGCAGTACTTC. It is translated as CASSLLGQATYEQYF.

The genes are TRBV11-2 and TRBJ1-3; 8 bases map to TRBD1. CDR3 length equals 18 residues. Germline lookup yields CDR1 SGHAT and CDR2 FQNNGV. V shed 0 bases, J shed 2 bases, and the junction held 9 bases outside the gene matches. The DNA for the CDR3 is TGTGCCAGCAGCTTAGATCGCCGCCGACAGGGGCCTGGAAACACCATATATTTT. As protein: CASSLDRRRQGPGNTIYF. The whole variable domain, filled in from reference TRBV11-2 and TRBJ1-3, reads EAGVAQSPRYKIIEKRQSVAFWCNPISGHATLYWYQQILGQGPKLLIQFQNNGVVDDSQLPKDRFSAERLKGVDSTLKIQPAKLEDSAVYLCASSLDRRRQGPGNTIYFGEGSWLTVV.

The chain uses TRBV18 and TRBJ2-5; unclear D gene. V was shortened by 3 bases and J by 1 base, with 6 bases between the two germline ends. Per germline, CDR1 KGHSH and CDR2 LQKENI. The CDR3 has 13 amino acids. The CDR3 coding sequence is TGTGCCAGCTCACCGTGGTCCCAAGAGACCCAGTACTTC. Residues: CASSPWSQETQYF.

This chain connects TRBV13 to TRBJ2-1; either TRBD1 or TRBD2 may supply D (5 bases each). Germline CDR1 PRHDT, CDR2 FYEKMQ (reference sequence). V was shortened by 3 bases and J by 5 bases, with 8 bases between the two germline ends. The length of the CDR3 is 13 residues. Here the CDR3 reads CASSLGRDNEQFF. The CDR3 region has the DNA TGTGCCAGCAGCTTGGGACGGGACAATGAGCAGTTCTTC.